These 24 T cell receptor beta chains were all obtained from the same sample, sequenced in a study of regulatory T cells in long-lasting Graves disease. This sample's time point: persistent/refractory GD, antithyroid drugs over 5 years with positive TRAb. PBMCs provided the RNA from which the TCR library was made. Investigators prepared the TCR beta libraries by applying iRepertoire HTBI primers and Arm-PCR of CDR3 regions. TCRdb redid the calling of the multiplex PCR reads with MiXCR, one entry per CDR3 protein. The sample records hundreds of thousands of distinct CDR3 sequences, around 20% being singletons. The sample in question was peripheral blood mononuclear cells (PBMCs), obtained when the disease was refractory, from a patient treated with antithyroid drugs. All receptors come from a female donor with Graves disease.

In this sample, this clonotype turned up many times. The V call is TRBV11-2, the J call TRBJ2-3; 11 bases are shared with TRBD2. CDR1 and CDR2 from the germline V gene are SGHAT and FQNNGV. The V and J ends lost 9 bases and 2 bases, in that order; junction bases with no gene match: 1. This CDR3 contains 13 residues. CDR3 sequence reads: CASSGGATDTQYF. CDR3 sequence (DNA): TGTGCCAGTAGCGGGGGGGCCACAGATACGCAGTATTTT. Combining the CDR3 with reference TRBV11-2 and TRBJ2-3 gives the whole variable domain EAGVAQSPRYKIIEKRQSVAFWCNPISGHATLYWYQQILGQGPKLLIQFQNNGVVDDSQLPKDRFSAERLKGVDSTLKIQPAKLEDSAVYLCASSGGATDTQYFGPGTRLTVL.

V usage is TRBV10-3 and J usage is TRBJ2-7; TRBD1 agrees at 9 bases. Germline assignment: CDR1 ENHRY and CDR2 SYGVKD. There are 14 residues in the CDR3. The V gene end was trimmed by 7 bases and the J gene end by 5 bases; junction bases not matched to a gene: 9. CDR3 coding DNA: TGTGCCATCACCCCACATACAGGGGGCCACGAGCAGTACTTC. Translation: CAITPHTGGHEQYF.

The sample holds many counts of this clonotype. The J gene is TRBJ2-7, the V gene TRBV4-1; 7 bases match TRBD2. The germline gives CDR1 MGHRA, CDR2 YSYEKL. This CDR3 spans 15 amino acids. V shed 0 bases and J 2 bases; nucleotides not matched to a gene: 4. CDR3: CASSQEPSGTYEQYF. The CDR3 nucleotides read TGCGCCAGCAGCCAAGAGCCCAGCGGGACCTACGAGCAGTACTTC.

This clonotype occurred once. J is TRBJ2-3 and V is TRBV10-2, with unresolved D. V was shortened by 6 bases and J by 6 bases, with 7 bases between the two germline ends. CDR1 is WSHSY and CDR2 is SAAADI in the germline V gene. There are 11 residues in the CDR3. The CDR3 sequence is CASSIGDTQYF. In nucleotides, the CDR3 is TGCGCCAGCAGCATCGGGGATACGCAGTATTTT.

This clonotype was counted only a few times. It is likely a read error, because the conserved phenylalanine at the end of the CDR3 is missing. The gene calls are TRBV24-1 and TRBJ1-2; D not resolved. V was trimmed by 2 bases and J by 0 bases, leaving 6 bases between them. Germline V lookup: CDR1 KGHDR, CDR2 SFDVKD. This CDR3 contains 14 residues. CDR3 DNA: TGTGCCACCAGTGATTCCCATTCTAACTATGGCTACACCTCC. Residues: CATSDSHSNYGYTS.

This clonotype was seen a few times. The genes are TRBV9 and TRBJ2-1, with no clear D. The CDR3 is made up of 14 amino acids. The V end was cut by 1 base, the J end by 5 bases, with 10 bases between. CDR1 and CDR2 from the germline V gene are SGDLS and YYNGEE. CDR3 DNA: TGTGCCAGCAGCGTATGGGAAACTAACAATGAGCAGTTCTTC. Amino acid sequence: CASSVWETNNEQFF.

The chain is built from TRBV4-1 and TRBJ1-5, with D unclear. CDR3 length: 15 amino acids. Germline CDR1 and CDR2: MGHRA and YSYEKL. Trimming stripped 3 bases from V and 3 bases from J, with 12 bases between. The CDR3 spells CASSHLVTVNQPQHF. Here the CDR3 DNA reads TGCGCCAGCAGCCATTTAGTTACCGTCAATCAGCCCCAGCATTTT.

This clonotype showed up just a few times. The J gene is TRBJ1-6, the V gene TRBV7-2; a possible D gene is TRBD1 (6 bases). V lost 1 base to trimming and J lost 7 bases, with 11 bases between them. This CDR3 region has 15 residues. Looked up from germline, CDR1 is SGHTA and CDR2 is FQGNSA. The CDR3 nucleotides are TGTGCCAGCAGCTTAGTTCACAGGGCAAATTCACCCCTCCACTTT. It codes for CASSLVHRANSPLHF.

The rearrangement uses TRBV19 and TRBJ1-4; tentative D call: TRBD1 (5 bases). The V end lost 9 bases, the J end lost 7 bases, and 24 bases lay between the germline ends. Germline assignment: CDR1 LNHDA and CDR2 SQIVND (reference sequence). This CDR3 spans 16 amino acids. The DNA for the CDR3 is TGTGCCAGCCGACTCGGTTCGACTAGGGGAAGTGAAAAACTGTTTTTT. Its protein is CASRLGSTRGSEKLFF.

This sequence joins TRBV19 and TRBJ2-2, with D perhaps matching TRBD1 (5 bases). The CDR3 sequence is 16 residues long. Trimming left V 7 bases short and J 0 bases short, with 15 bases between. Looked up from germline, CDR1 is LNHDA and CDR2 is SQIVND (reference sequence). CDR3: CASTQSGIPNTGELFF. The CDR3 coding sequence is TGTGCCAGTACTCAATCAGGGATACCGAACACCGGGGAGCTGTTTTTT. Full variable domain (missing parts from reference TRBV19 and TRBJ2-2): DGGITQSPKYLFRKEGQNVTLSCEQNLNHDAMYWYRQDPGQGLRLIYYSQIVNDFQKGDIAEGYSVSREKKESFPLTVTSAQKNPTAFYLCASTQSGIPNTGELFFGEGSRLTVL.

The chain joins TRBV20-1 to TRBJ1-4; 11 positions match TRBD1. Germline CDR1 and CDR2: DFQATT and SNEGSKA (reference sequence). Trimming removed 3 bases from V and 1 base from J; junction bases left unmatched: 1. The CDR3 has 15 residues. In DNA form, the CDR3 reads TGCAGTGCTAGGGGACAGGGGGGAACTAATGAAAAACTGTTTTTT. It is translated as CSARGQGGTNEKLFF.

This clonotype showed up just a few times. The DNA for the CDR3 is TGTGCCGTAGAACGGGACTCTCTGGATACGCAGTATTTT. The encoded protein is CAVERDSLDTQYF. The rearrangement joins TRBV7-9 to TRBJ2-3; a weak D match, TRBD2 (6 bases). Trimming removed 11 bases from V and 6 bases from J, with 18 bases in between. The CDR3 spans 13 residues. Germline CDR1 and CDR2: SEHNR and FQNEAQ (reference sequence). Drawing the rest from reference TRBV7-9 and TRBJ2-3, the complete variable domain is DTGVSQNPRHKITKRGQNVTFRCDPISEHNRLYWYRQTLGQGPEFLTYFQNEAQLEKSRLLSDRFSAERPKGSFSTLEIQRTEQGDSAMYLCAVERDSLDTQYFGPGTRLTVL.

The chain recombines TRBV4-1 with TRBJ2-7; D is perhaps TRBD2 (6 bases). Per the germline V gene, CDR1 is MGHRA and CDR2 is YSYEKL. V dropped 4 bases and J dropped 2 bases, with 12 bases sitting between them. The CDR3 spans 14 residues. The CDR3 sequence: CASSPRDFTYEQYF. The CDR3 DNA is TGCGCCAGCAGCCCCCGGGACTTTACCTACGAGCAGTACTTC.

The CDR3 here is CSVEDMNRSQETQYF. CDR3 DNA sequence: TGCAGCGTTGAAGATATGAACAGGAGCCAAGAGACCCAGTACTTC. This chain connects TRBV29-1 to TRBJ2-5; a possible D gene is TRBD1 (5 bases). V gave up 0 bases and J gave up 1 base, with 12 bases separating them. This CDR3 region has 15 residues. Germline-derived CDR1 and CDR2 are SQVTM and ANQGSEA.

This clonotype showed up many times. The J gene is TRBJ1-1, the V gene TRBV5-1; no clear D gene. CDR1 and CDR2 from the germline V gene are SGHRS and YFSETQ. Trimming took off 4 bases at V and 7 bases at J, with 11 bases between the two ends. The CDR3 has 12 residues. The CDR3: CASSPPGNEAFF. The CDR3 region has the DNA TGCGCCAGCAGCCCTCCGGGGAATGAAGCTTTCTTT.

Ten or more counts support this clonotype. V gene TRBV28 combines with J gene TRBJ1-5; tentatively, D is TRBD1 (5 bases). The V and J ends lost 4 bases and 6 bases respectively, with 16 bases between them. The CDR3 is 15 residues long. Germline V lookup: CDR1 MDHEN, CDR2 SYDVKM. Here the CDR3 DNA reads TGTGCCAGCAGTTCGATGAAGGGGCGTGGTCAGCCCCAGCATTTT. Residues: CASSSMKGRGQPQHF.

The chain has TRBV28 and TRBJ1-1, with D uncertain. The CDR3 runs to 13 residues. Germline V gene sequence: CDR1 MDHEN, CDR2 SYDVKM. V was cut by 3 bases and J by 2 bases, with 7 bases left in between. CDR3 residues: CASSFYPNTEAFF. The CDR3 coding sequence is TGTGCCAGCAGTTTTTACCCTAACACTGAAGCTTTCTTT.

This clonotype was found many times. This sequence joins TRBV12-3 or TRBV12-4 and TRBJ1-2, with 8 bases aligning to TRBD1. With 5 bases clipped from V and 4 bases from J, the junction kept 9 bases outside the gene matches. The CDR3 runs 15 residues. The CDR3: CASSITTGVFYGYTF. Written as DNA, the CDR3 is TGTGCCAGCAGTATAACGACAGGGGTTTTCTATGGCTACACCTTC.

This clonotype showed up many times. V is TRBV2 and J is TRBJ1-1; D is ambiguous. The CDR3 is made up of 17 amino acids. With 0 bases removed from V and 3 bases from J, the gap between germline ends came to 17 bases. CDR1 and CDR2 (germline): SNHLY, FYNNEI. The CDR3 reads CASSEALPGSGDTEAFF. The CDR3 nucleotides are TGTGCCAGCAGTGAAGCGCTTCCGGGGAGTGGGGACACTGAAGCTTTCTTT.

The sample holds a few counts of this clonotype. The J gene is TRBJ1-5, the V gene TRBV10-3; D call uncertain. From germline, CDR1 is ENHRY and CDR2 SYGVKD. V lost 8 bases to trimming and J lost 0 bases, with 8 bases between them. The CDR3 runs 13 residues. For the CDR3, the DNA is TGTGCCATCGGGGAAAATAGCAATCAGCCCCAGCATTTT. It specifies CAIGENSNQPQHF.

There are many counts of this clonotype. The chain carries TRBV5-1 and TRBJ2-7; D is unclear. CDR1 is SGHRS, CDR2 YFSETQ, per germline. Trimming stripped 4 bases from V and 8 bases from J, with 10 bases between. CDR3 length: 11 residues. CDR3 in amino acids: CASSKDHKQYF. As DNA, the CDR3 is TGCGCCAGCAGCAAGGACCACAAGCAGTACTTC.

Many counts were recorded for this clonotype. The CDR3 region has the DNA TGTGCCAGCAGTGACCGGGGACTAGCGGGGTCCTACGAGCAGTACTTC. Protein product: CASSDRGLAGSYEQYF. The J gene is TRBJ2-7, the V gene TRBV6-1; TRBD2 aligns across 13 bases. Germline lookup yields CDR1 MNHNS and CDR2 SASEGT. The CDR3 is 16 residues long. The V gene end was trimmed by 3 bases and the J gene end by 1 base; junction bases not matched to a gene: 3.

The chain joins TRBV5-1 to TRBJ1-3, with 8 bases aligning to TRBD1. The germline V gene has CDR1 SGHRS and CDR2 YFSETQ. The CDR3 totals 14 residues. Trimming removed 3 bases from V and 4 bases from J; junction bases left unmatched: 3. DNA of the CDR3: TGCGCCAGCAGCTGGACAGGGCCCGGAAACACCATATATTTT. Encoded protein: CASSWTGPGNTIYF.

This clonotype was detected ten times or more. The junction shows a germline mismatch at one end, possibly a read error. The V gene is TRBV3-1, the J gene TRBJ2-4; maybe TRBD1 (6 bases). Germline lookup yields CDR1 LGHDT and CDR2 YNNKEL (reference sequence). The CDR3 totals 17 residues. CDR3 region: CASSKDRSLAAKNIQYF. The CDR3 DNA reads as TGTGCCAGCAGCAAAGACAGGTCCCTCGCAGCCAAAAACATTCAGTACTTC.